This paragraph covers one T cell receptor beta chain sequence. CDR1 is MGHRA, CDR2 YSYEKL, per germline. The CDR3 loop spans 14 amino acids. V lost 0 bases and J 4 bases, leaving 9 bases between the germline ends. The entry originates in a study of blood T cell repertoires in COVID-19. Turning to the study itself: COVID-19 samples collected from the United States, Italy and Spain covered acute and convalescent phases.

Original processing notes: Amplification with reference gene primers provided the estimates of nucleated cell counts. Profiled with immunoSEQ multiplex PCR; TCRdb holds only in-frame clones, not every one. The DNA gave D and trimming, while V, J and clone size come from that table. The repertoire holds over 110,000 clones, with 87% as singletons. The chain joins TRBV4-1 to TRBJ1-2; D not resolved. The material sequenced was PBMCs or T cells enriched from blood (not recorded which). The source of this sequence is a man aged 55 to 70 who had recovered from COVID-19. CDR3 DNA: TGCGCCAGCAGCCAAGATGCGGATGGCTATGGCTACACCTTC. It translates to CASSQDADGYGYTF.